A selection of T cell receptor beta chains follows, all from one sample in a study of monozygotic twins with inflammatory bowel disease. After re-calling the 5' RACE reads, TCRdb lists one entry per CDR3 protein, DNA absent. The sample includes fewer than 550,000 distinct CDR3 sequences. The sample consisted of blood. Source of these receptors: a human donor with ulcerative colitis or Crohn's disease, or a healthy co-twin of an affected twin (not recorded which). The CDR3 runs from the conserved cysteine through the conserved F or W. Each record gives: CDR3 protein, V gene, J gene.

CDR3aa: CASSLSIRATDTQYF
v_gene: TRBV27
j_gene: TRBJ2-3

CDR3aa: CRVQSARGNTEAFF
v_gene: TRBV20-1
j_gene: TRBJ1-1

CDR3aa: CASSIRRGGFNEQFF
v_gene: TRBV19
j_gene: TRBJ2-1

CDR3aa: CASSLVQGLHEQYF
v_gene: TRBV7-9
j_gene: TRBJ2-7

CDR3aa: CASSQDRLFPYEQYF
v_gene: TRBV4-3
j_gene: TRBJ2-7

CDR3aa: CASSSGQVVGYGYTF
v_gene: TRBV5-1
j_gene: TRBJ1-2

CDR3aa: CSIGGLQATQYF
v_gene: TRBV29-1
j_gene: TRBJ2-5

CDR3aa: CASSRGTSEETQYF
v_gene: TRBV5-1
j_gene: TRBJ2-5

CDR3aa: CASTLTGVHRMNTEAFF
v_gene: TRBV28
j_gene: TRBJ1-1

CDR3aa: CASSSIQNQPQHF
v_gene: TRBV27
j_gene: TRBJ1-5

CDR3aa: CSALEQGEPDYGYTF
v_gene: TRBV20-1
j_gene: TRBJ1-2

CDR3aa: CASSIRRLLAGGPSTGELFF
v_gene: TRBV19
j_gene: TRBJ2-2

CDR3aa: CSAKAGLAGGTHYEQYF
v_gene: TRBV20-1
j_gene: TRBJ2-7

CDR3aa: CAFLRGGCSPLHF
v_gene: TRBV6-5
j_gene: TRBJ1-6

CDR3aa: CSALRGLRYNEQFF
v_gene: TRBV20-1
j_gene: TRBJ2-1

CDR3aa: CASSLRVRGRDGYTF
v_gene: TRBV7-2
j_gene: TRBJ1-2

CDR3aa: CASSRRQNTGELFF
v_gene: TRBV19
j_gene: TRBJ2-2

CDR3aa: CASSHTNQPQHF
v_gene: TRBV3-1
j_gene: TRBJ1-5